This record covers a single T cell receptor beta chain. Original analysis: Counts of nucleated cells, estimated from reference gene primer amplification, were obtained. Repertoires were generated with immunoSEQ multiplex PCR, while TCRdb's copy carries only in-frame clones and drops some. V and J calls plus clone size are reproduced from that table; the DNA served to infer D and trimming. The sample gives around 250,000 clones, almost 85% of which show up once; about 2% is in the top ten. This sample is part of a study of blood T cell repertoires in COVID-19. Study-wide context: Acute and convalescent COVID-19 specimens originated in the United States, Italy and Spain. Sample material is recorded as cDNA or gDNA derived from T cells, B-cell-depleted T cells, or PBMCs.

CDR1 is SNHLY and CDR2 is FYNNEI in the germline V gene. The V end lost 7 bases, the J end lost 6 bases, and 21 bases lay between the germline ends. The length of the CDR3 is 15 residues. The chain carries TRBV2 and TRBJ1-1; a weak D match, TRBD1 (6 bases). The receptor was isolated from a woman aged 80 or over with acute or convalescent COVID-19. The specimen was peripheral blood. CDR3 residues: CASTFYQGPDAEAFF. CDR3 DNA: TGTGCCAGCACTTTCTATCAGGGGCCGGACGCTGAAGCTTTCTTT.